The 11 T cell receptor beta chains below were found in one sample sequenced in a study of shared clonotypes between healthy human individuals. Method: immunoSEQ multiplex PCR; TCRdb's copy keeps in-frame clones and lacks some. Seen here are over 95,000 clones, approximately 70% observed once, and the top ten hold about 22%. Sample: memory CD8+ T cells sorted from blood. Specified subset: CD45RO+ cells pooled with CCR7-negative TemRA cells. Source of these receptors: a woman in her 30s in good health.

Here the CDR3 reads CASSYYRGTLETQYF. The CDR3 DNA reads as TGTGCCAGCAGTTACTACCGCGGGACTTTAGAGACCCAGTACTTC. The chain links TRBV6-5 to TRBJ2-5, with D maybe TRBD2 (6 bases). V gave up 1 base and J gave up 4 bases, with 13 bases separating them. Germline assignment: CDR1 MNHEY and CDR2 SVGAGI. The CDR3 sequence is 15 residues long.

Details on this clone: The sample has other DNA sequences that encode this CDR3 too. The rearrangement joins TRBV6-1 to TRBJ1-2, with 10 bases aligning to TRBD1. The CDR3 is 14 residues long. V dropped 8 bases and J dropped 3; count of bases not matched to a gene: 6. CDR1 is MNHNS and CDR2 is SASEGT in the germline V gene. CDR3 DNA sequence: TGTGCCAGCTTGCCCGGGACAGGGGACTATGGCTACACCTTC. Encoded protein: CASLPGTGDYGYTF.

This clone was observed a single time. This chain uses TRBV9 with TRBJ2-4, with a weak D call TRBD2 (7 bases). Germline assignment: CDR1 SGDLS and CDR2 YYNGEE. Trimming took 3 bases from V and 10 from J, leaving 17 bases between them. CDR3 length equals 14 residues. The CDR3 nucleotides are TGTGCCAGCAGCGAGGGGGGGACCTCTTTTATTCAGTACTTC. Translation gives CASSEGGTSFIQYF. Based on the CDR3 plus reference TRBV9 and TRBJ2-4, the full variable domain is DSGVTQTPKHLITATGQRVTLRCSPRSGDLSVYWYQQSLDQGLQFLIQYYNGEERAKGNILERFSAQQFPDLHSELNLSSLELGDSALYFCASSEGGTSFIQYFGAGTRLSVL.

The V gene is TRBV7-9, the J gene TRBJ1-2; D uncertain. The V end was cut by 1 base, the J end by 8 bases, with 8 bases between. Germline V gene data show CDR1 as SEHNR and CDR2 as FQNEAQ (reference sequence). The CDR3 is 12 amino acids. In nucleotides, the CDR3 is TGTGCCAGCAGCTTAGGTTCAGAGGGCTACACCTTC. It codes for CASSLGSEGYTF. The variable domain in full, with the rest retrieved from reference TRBV7-9 and TRBJ1-2, is DTGVSQNPRHKITKRGQNVTFRCDPISEHNRLYWYRQTLGQGPEFLTYFQNEAQLEKSRLLSDRFSAERPKGSFSTLEIQRTEQGDSAMYLCASSLGSEGYTFGSGTRLTVV.

The rearrangement uses TRBV2 and TRBJ2-7, with a tentative D call TRBD1 (5 bases). CDR3 length equals 13 residues. From germline, CDR1 is SNHLY and CDR2 FYNNEI. Deletions cut 7 bases from V and 3 bases from J, with 13 bases between. The CDR3 protein is CASNQGLGYEQYF. The CDR3 DNA reads TGTGCCAGCAATCAGGGATTAGGCTACGAGCAGTACTTC.

The V gene is TRBV5-1, the J gene TRBJ2-7; 7 bases are shared with TRBD1. Germline lookup yields CDR1 SGHRS and CDR2 YFSETQ. Unmatched junction bases numbered 4, after V lost 0 bases and J lost 4 bases. CDR3 length equals 14 residues. CDR3 protein: CASSLEPRGYEQYF. The CDR3 DNA reads TGCGCCAGCAGCTTGGAACCCAGGGGGTACGAGCAGTACTTC.

The table lists this clone with a few counts. The same CDR3 can be traced to other DNA sequences in this sample. The chain carries TRBV7-9 and TRBJ2-3; 9 bases align to TRBD2. The germline CDR1 and CDR2 sequences are SEHNR and FQNEAQ (reference sequence). The CDR3 runs 16 residues. With V trimmed by 1 base and J by 3 bases, 5 bases remained unmatched. The CDR3 nucleotides read TGTGCCAGCAGCTTAGTTAGCGGGAGATTTACAGATACGCAGTATTTT. Residues: CASSLVSGRFTDTQYF. Complete variable domain (other parts from reference TRBV7-9 and TRBJ2-3): DTGVSQNPRHKITKRGQNVTFRCDPISEHNRLYWYRQTLGQGPEFLTYFQNEAQLEKSRLLSDRFSAERPKGSFSTLEIQRTEQGDSAMYLCASSLVSGRFTDTQYFGPGTRLTVL.

The J gene is TRBJ1-5, the V gene TRBV5-5; a weak D match, TRBD1 (6 bases). Trimming pared 3 bases from V and 5 bases from J, leaving 15 bases between. Germline V CDR1 and CDR2: SGHKS, YYEKEE (reference sequence). The CDR3 is 15 amino acids. CDR3 coding DNA: TGTGCCAGCAGCTCCCAGGGGTCCTGGGATCAGCCCCAGCATTTT. This gives the protein CASSSQGSWDQPQHF.

This clone was observed at least ten times. The chain recombines TRBV6-1 with TRBJ2-5; 8 bases match TRBD1. The J call could be wrong; TRBJ2-7 is a better fit for the DNA end. The CDR3 is 15 amino acids. The germline V gene has CDR1 MNHNS and CDR2 SASEGT. The DNA of the CDR3 is TGTGCCAGCAGTGAACAGGGGGCCAGCTCTTACGAGCAGTACTTC. Amino acids: CASSEQGASSYEQYF.

The chain joins TRBV4-1 to TRBJ1-5; the D is unclear. The V gene lost 0 bases and the J gene lost 5 bases, with 11 bases spanning the gap. The germline CDR1 and CDR2 sequences are MGHRA and YSYEKL. CDR3 length equals 15 residues. Written as DNA, the CDR3 is TGCGCCAGCAGCCAAGAGTCCCGGGGATATCAGCCCCAGCATTTT. Amino acids: CASSQESRGYQPQHF.

The chain is built from TRBV10-2 and TRBJ2-7; the D is unclear. The CDR3 covers 11 residues. Trimming cost V 4 bases and J 3 bases, with 4 bases left between them. Germline V CDR1 and CDR2: WSHSY, SAAADI. The CDR3 nucleotides read TGCGCCAGCAGTGTGGGCTACGAGCAGTACTTC. Translated: CASSVGYEQYF.